This T cell receptor beta chain was retrieved from a study of T cells in Graves' hyperthyroidism and ophthalmopathy. This clonotype has at least ten counts. Trimming left V 0 bases short and J 4 bases short, with 9 bases between. The CDR3 runs to 14 residues. Per germline, CDR1 MGHRA and CDR2 YSYEKL. Amplification targeted TCR beta CDR3 regions from RNA transcripts. First-round RT-PCR with HTBI primers amplified the TCR CDR3 region. MiXCR, applied by TCRdb to the multiplex PCR reads, yields one record per CDR3 protein. This table has about 420,000 distinct CDR3 sequences, around 13% appearing once. More than 9.5 ml fresh peripheral blood yielded the PBMCs.

This sequence was found in a woman between 18 and 29 years old with Graves' hyperthyroidism. Sequencing input: blood. The chain uses TRBV4-1 and TRBJ1-2; no definite D call. CDR3 loop: CASSQEDGPYGYTF. CDR3 in DNA: TGCGCCAGCAGCCAAGAAGACGGACCCTATGGCTACACCTTC.